Below, 19 T cell receptor beta chains from the same sample are listed, as sequenced in a study of response to subunit inactivated influenza vaccine. MiXCR, applied by TCRdb to the RT-PCR reads, yields one record per CDR3 protein. The top ten clones hold less than 4% of a sample with roughly 500,000 distinct CDR3 sequences, about 15% of them seen once. The sample consisted of CD4+ T cells sorted from PBMCs, taken around 25 months after vaccination. Receptor source: a man aged 50 to 69 who received an inactivated influenza vaccine.

This clonotype was found a few times. The chain combines TRBV3-1 with TRBJ1-1; 9 bases align to TRBD1. Germline lookup yields CDR1 LGHDT and CDR2 YNNKEL (reference sequence). Losses at the gene ends were 4 bases for V and 11 bases for J; bases not matched to a gene: 5. This CDR3 has 12 amino acids. CDR3 in amino acids: CASSPGQGAAFF. The DNA for the CDR3 is TGTGCCAGCAGCCCGGGACAGGGTGCGGCTTTCTTT.

J is TRBJ2-1 and V is TRBV24-1; a possible D gene is TRBD2 (5 bases). CDR1 KGHDR and CDR2 SFDVKD come from the germline V gene. Trimming removed 1 base at V and 7 bases at J, with 19 bases between. This CDR3 comprises 17 residues. The CDR3 DNA sequence: TGTGCCACCAGTGATTTCCGCGTCGGGATAGGTTCGAATGAGCAGTTCTTC. Translation: CATSDFRVGIGSNEQFF.

The table lists this clonotype with a few counts. This chain joins TRBV7-2 and TRBJ1-2; tentatively, D is TRBD1 (6 bases). CDR3 length equals 16 residues. CDR1 is SGHTA and CDR2 is FQGNSA in the germline V gene. V shed 1 base and J shed 2 bases, with 14 bases lying between them. Here the CDR3 reads CASSLVAGAGNYGYTF. As DNA, the CDR3 is TGTGCCAGCAGCTTAGTCGCGGGGGCAGGCAACTATGGCTACACCTTC.

The chain couples TRBV28 to TRBJ2-1; TRBD2 matches at 8 bases. Looked up from germline, CDR1 is MDHEN and CDR2 is SYDVKM. The CDR3 length is 12 residues. With 3 bases clipped from V and 11 bases from J, the junction kept 3 bases outside the gene matches. The CDR3 bases are TGTGCCAGCAGTTTCAGCGGGAGTAAGCAGTTCTTC. It specifies CASSFSGSKQFF.

The gene calls are TRBV5-1 and TRBJ1-1, with D uncertain. The CDR3 loop spans 17 amino acids. The germline gives CDR1 SGHRS, CDR2 YFSETQ. Trimming took 3 bases from V and 0 from J, leaving 18 bases between them. This chain's CDR3 is CASSYKDPESMNTEAFF. CDR3 bases: TGCGCCAGCAGCTATAAGGATCCTGAGAGCATGAACACTGAAGCTTTCTTT.

This clonotype was counted ten times or more. The DNA of the CDR3 is TGTGCCAGCAGTTACTCGATTTACCGGGGGGGAACCGATGAGCAGTTCTTC. This gives the protein CASSYSIYRGGTDEQFF. The chain is built from TRBV6-5 and TRBJ2-1, with 8 positions matching TRBD2. Per the germline V gene, CDR1 is MNHEY and CDR2 is SVGAGI. V dropped 0 bases and J dropped 8; count of bases not matched to a gene: 12. This CDR3 spans 17 amino acids.

The V gene is TRBV3-1, the J gene TRBJ2-1; D is undetermined. Trimming removed 2 bases at V and 2 bases at J, with 10 bases between. Germline CDR1 reads LGHDT; CDR2 reads YNNKEL (reference sequence). The CDR3 spans 15 residues. The CDR3 is CASSQRAEAYNEQFF. CDR3 nucleotide sequence: TGTGCCAGCAGCCAAAGGGCAGAGGCCTACAATGAGCAGTTCTTC.

In DNA, the CDR3 is TGTGCCATATCCGGGACAGGGCCAAATGGCTACACCTTC. It translates to CAISGTGPNGYTF. The chain couples TRBV10-3 to TRBJ1-2, with 9 nucleotides matching TRBD1. Trimming at V came to 9 bases and at J to 6 bases, leaving 8 bases not matched to a gene. This CDR3 is built from 13 residues. CDR1 and CDR2 (germline): ENHRY, SYGVKD.

The chain joins TRBV5-4 to TRBJ2-7, with 14 nucleotides matching TRBD2. The V gene end was trimmed by 7 bases and the J gene end by 4 bases; junction bases not matched to a gene: 4. Germline values: CDR1 SGHNT, CDR2 YYREEE (reference sequence). This CDR3 is 14 amino acids long. CDR3 coding DNA: TGTGCCAGCCGACTAGCGGGGGGGCCTTACGAGCAGTACTTC. Protein sequence: CASRLAGGPYEQYF.

CDR3 DNA: TGTGCCAGCAGTCCCGGGACAGGGGGCCTAGTCGAGCAGTACTTC. As protein: CASSPGTGGLVEQYF. V usage is TRBV27 and J usage is TRBJ2-7; 12 bases map to TRBD1. Germline CDR1 is MNHEY and CDR2 is SMNVEV (reference sequence). The CDR3 length is 15 residues. Trimming cost V 5 bases and J 6 bases; bases outside gene matches: 8.

This clonotype was observed once. V is TRBV7-2 and J is TRBJ2-7, with D possibly being TRBD1 (6 bases). Germline V gives CDR1 SGHTA, CDR2 FQGNSA. V dropped 0 bases and J dropped 5 bases, with 23 bases sitting between them. This CDR3 has 18 amino acids. The CDR3 bases are TGTGCCAGCAGCTTAGCGGCCAAATGGGACACCAAGTCCCACGAGCAGTACTTC. It specifies CASSLAAKWDTKSHEQYF.

This clonotype was observed a handful of times. The chain combines TRBV4-3 with TRBJ2-1; unclear D gene. V lost 0 bases to trimming and J lost 8 bases, with 11 bases between them. Germline V gives CDR1 LGHNA, CDR2 YSLEER. CDR3 length: 14 amino acids. CDR3 residues: CASSQDNYVYEQFF. DNA for the CDR3: TGCGCCAGCAGCCAAGATAATTACGTTTATGAGCAGTTCTTC.

The sample holds a few counts of this clonotype. This chain uses TRBV29-1 with TRBJ2-3; 8 nucleotides align to TRBD2. The germline gives CDR1 SQVTM, CDR2 ANQGSEA. Trimming cost V 0 bases and J 4 bases; bases outside gene matches: 6. There are 15 residues in the CDR3. This CDR3 is CSVEDVAGGPDTQYF. The CDR3 DNA follows: TGCAGCGTTGAAGACGTGGCGGGAGGTCCAGATACGCAGTATTTT.

This clonotype was counted a few times. The genes are TRBV28 and TRBJ2-3, with D possibly matching TRBD2 (6 bases). From germline, CDR1 is MDHEN and CDR2 SYDVKM. The ends were cut back, 2 bases at V and 9 bases at J, with 12 bases in the middle. The CDR3 covers 13 residues. As DNA, the CDR3 is TGTGCCAGCAGTTTACGTAGGGCGGGGACGCAGTATTTT. Protein sequence: CASSLRRAGTQYF.

The V gene is TRBV7-2, the J gene TRBJ1-3; no reliable D call. V shed 3 bases and J shed 2 bases, with 11 bases lying between them. Germline values: CDR1 SGHTA, CDR2 FQGNSA. The CDR3 sequence is 15 residues long. The CDR3 nucleotides are TGTGCCAGCAGCTTGCAGGAGGGAACTGGAAACACCATATATTTT. The encoded protein is CASSLQEGTGNTIYF.

This clonotype was counted only a few times. CDR3 nucleotides: TGTGCCAGCAGCCAAGCCGGGGGGGCGAGGACTGAAGCTTTCTTT. Translation gives CASSQAGGARTEAFF. The gene calls are TRBV3-1 and TRBJ1-1; D may be TRBD1 (6 bases). Germline V CDR1 and CDR2: LGHDT, YNNKEL (reference sequence). The CDR3 is 15 residues long. V was cut by 1 base and J by 5 bases, with 14 bases left in between.

The chain has TRBV5-4 and TRBJ1-5, with D tentatively TRBD1 (5 bases). With 4 bases removed from V and 0 bases from J, the gap between germline ends came to 8 bases. The CDR3 is 14 amino acids. Looked up from germline, CDR1 is SGHNT and CDR2 is YYREEE (reference sequence). The CDR3 coding sequence is TGTGCCAGCAGCCGAGGGGATAGCAATCAGCCCCAGCATTTT. Protein product: CASSRGDSNQPQHF.

The gene calls are TRBV6-2 or TRBV6-3 and TRBJ2-7; the match to TRBD1 covers 7 bases. The CDR3 has 17 amino acids. The J segment lost 3 bases and the V segment lost 4 bases, leaving 15 bases of the junction unmatched. Germline CDR1 and CDR2: MNHEY and SVGEGT. CDR3 region: CASSSGTVSHRVYEQYF. In DNA form, the CDR3 reads TGTGCCAGCAGTTCCGGGACAGTCTCCCACAGGGTCTACGAGCAGTACTTC.

The V call is TRBV14, the J call TRBJ2-1; 13 bases are a match to TRBD2. The V gene's germline CDR1 is SGHDN and CDR2 FVKESK. Losses at the gene ends were 5 bases for V and 5 bases for J; bases not matched to a gene: 6. The CDR3 sequence is 16 residues long. The CDR3: CASSKTSGRGDNEQFF. CDR3 coding DNA: TGTGCCAGCAGCAAAACTAGCGGGAGGGGGGACAATGAGCAGTTCTTC.